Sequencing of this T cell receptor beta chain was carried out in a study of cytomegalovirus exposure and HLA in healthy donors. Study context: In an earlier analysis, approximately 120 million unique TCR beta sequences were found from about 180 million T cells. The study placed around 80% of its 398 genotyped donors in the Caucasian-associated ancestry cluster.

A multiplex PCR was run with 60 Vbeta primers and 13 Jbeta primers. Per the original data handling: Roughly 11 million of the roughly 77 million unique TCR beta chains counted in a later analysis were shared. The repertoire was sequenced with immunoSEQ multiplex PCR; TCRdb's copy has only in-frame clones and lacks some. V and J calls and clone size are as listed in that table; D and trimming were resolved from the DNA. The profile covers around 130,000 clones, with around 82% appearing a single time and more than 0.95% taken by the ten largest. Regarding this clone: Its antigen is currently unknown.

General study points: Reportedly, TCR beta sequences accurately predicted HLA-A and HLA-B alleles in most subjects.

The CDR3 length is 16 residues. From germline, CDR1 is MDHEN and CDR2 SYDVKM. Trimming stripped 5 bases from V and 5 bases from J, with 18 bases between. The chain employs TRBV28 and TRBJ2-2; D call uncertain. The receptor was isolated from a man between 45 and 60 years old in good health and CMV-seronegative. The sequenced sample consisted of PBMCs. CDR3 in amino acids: CASSTPQELETGELFF. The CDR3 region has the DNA TGTGCCAGCAGTACACCTCAGGAATTGGAAACCGGGGAGCTGTTTTTT. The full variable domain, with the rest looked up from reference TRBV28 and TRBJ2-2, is DVKVTQSSRYLVKRTGEKVFLECVQDMDHENMFWYRQDPGLGLRLIYFSYDVKMKEKGDIPEGYSVSREKKERFSLILESASTNQTSMYLCASSTPQELETGELFFGEGSRLTVL.